This T cell receptor beta chain was sequenced during a study of CD8 T cells in ankylosing spondylitis. This clonotype was recorded a few times. Its antigen remains unidentified. TCRdb redid the calling of the 5' RACE reads with MiXCR, one entry per CDR3 protein. The sample gives nearly 250,000 distinct CDR3 sequences, roughly a third of which show up once; roughly 4.2% is in the top ten. General study points: Clones linked to disease were reported to show significant enrichment in matched ankylosing spondylitis synovial fluid.

The CDR3 has 13 residues. V dropped 2 bases and J dropped 4 bases, with 6 bases sitting between them. From germline, CDR1 is MNHEY and CDR2 SVGAGI. The sequenced sample was blood, either unsorted or a sorted T cell fraction (not recorded which). This TCR was sampled from a male donor with ankylosing spondylitis or in good health (not recorded which). The chain couples TRBV6-5 to TRBJ1-5; possible D gene TRBD1, 5 bases. The CDR3 loop is CASSYAGNQPQHF. The CDR3, as DNA: TGTGCCAGCAGTTACGCAGGGAATCAGCCCCAGCATTTT.